The 14 T cell receptor beta chains in this list originate from one sample, sequenced in a study of shared clonotypes between healthy human individuals. Profiled with immunoSEQ multiplex PCR; TCRdb holds only in-frame clones, not every one. The sample lists approximately 320,000 clones, around 87% occurring once. The sample taken for sequencing was memory CD8+ T cells sorted from blood. Subset reported: CD45RO+ cells pooled with CCR7-negative TemRA cells. Every receptor here comes from a man aged 18-30 years in good health.

V usage is TRBV6-5 and J usage is TRBJ1-1, with 8 nucleotides matching TRBD1. CDR1 is MNHEY, CDR2 SVGAGI, per germline. The CDR3 contains 14 residues. The junction had 8 bases not matched to a gene; V was cut back by 10 bases and J by 1 base. In nucleotides, the CDR3 is TGTGCCACCTACATAGGGACAGGGAACACTGAAGCTTTCTTT. It is translated as CATYIGTGNTEAFF.

The chain combines TRBV4-1 with TRBJ2-1; 11 bases are shared with TRBD1. Trimming at V came to 6 bases and at J to 8 bases, leaving 0 bases not matched to a gene. Germline lookup yields CDR1 MGHRA and CDR2 YSYEKL. This CDR3 region has 12 residues. In DNA, the CDR3 is TGCGCCAGCAGGGGACAGGGGGATGAGCAGTTCTTC. It codes for CASRGQGDEQFF.

The V and J genes are TRBV5-1 and TRBJ1-2; no firm D call. The CDR3 loop spans 12 amino acids. The germline V and J ends were trimmed by 4 bases and 5 bases, with 9 bases remaining between them. The germline V gene encodes CDR1 SGHRS and CDR2 YFSETQ. This chain's CDR3 is CASSPLDYGYTF. In nucleotides, the CDR3 is TGCGCCAGCAGCCCGCTGGATTATGGCTACACCTTC.

The rearrangement uses TRBV7-9 and TRBJ1-5; a possible D gene is TRBD1 (5 bases). Germline V gives CDR1 SEHNR, CDR2 FQNEAQ (reference sequence). Trimming removed 2 bases at V and 4 bases at J, with 9 bases between. There are 14 residues in the CDR3. The CDR3: CASSLTGDNQPQHF. CDR3 sequence (DNA): TGTGCCAGCAGCTTAACAGGTGATAATCAGCCCCAGCATTTT.

The rearrangement joins TRBV6-6 to TRBJ2-1, with TRBD1 as a possible D gene (6 bases). CDR1 is MNHNY, CDR2 SVGAGI, per germline (reference sequence). V shed 4 bases and J shed 8 bases, with 12 bases lying between them. The CDR3 is made up of 13 amino acids. CDR3 amino acids: CASSSTGLHEQFF. Written as DNA, the CDR3 is TGTGCCAGCAGTTCCACAGGGCTCCATGAGCAGTTCTTC.

V usage is TRBV6-6 and J usage is TRBJ1-6; 9 bases are a match to TRBD1. V lost 3 bases and J lost 5; bases outside the gene matches: 5. Germline values: CDR1 MNHNY, CDR2 SVGAGI (reference sequence). This CDR3 has 16 amino acids. CDR3 sequence: CASSYGGTGNNSPLHF. In DNA, the CDR3 is TGTGCCAGCAGTTATGGGGGGACAGGGAATAATTCACCCCTCCACTTT.

This chain uses TRBV7-8 with TRBJ1-5; TRBD1 might be the D (5 bases). CDR1 is SGHVS, CDR2 FQNEAQ, per germline. CDR3 length: 15 residues. V lost 5 bases and J 0 bases, leaving 11 bases between the germline ends. The CDR3: CASSPTVYSNQPQHF. CDR3 DNA: TGTGCCAGCAGCCCGACAGTCTATAGCAATCAGCCCCAGCATTTT.

This rearrangement joins TRBV4-3 to TRBJ2-7; 8 nucleotides match TRBD1. CDR1 LGHNA and CDR2 YSLEER come from the germline V gene. After removal of 1 base from V and 4 bases from J, the junction contained 3 bases not matched to a gene. CDR3 length equals 14 residues. The CDR3 DNA reads as TGCGCCAGCAGCCAAGGGACAGGGTTTTACGAGCAGTACTTC. Translating gives CASSQGTGFYEQYF.

V gene TRBV7-9 combines with J gene TRBJ2-3; 7 bases are shared with TRBD1. The CDR3 is 14 residues long. Trimming cost V 8 bases and J 4 bases; bases outside gene matches: 9. CDR1 is SEHNR and CDR2 is FQNEAQ in the germline V gene (reference sequence). CDR3 coding DNA: TGTGCCAGCCTGACAGGGATCGGGGCAGATACGCAGTATTTT. It translates to CASLTGIGADTQYF.

The chain has TRBV15 and TRBJ2-7; the D is unclear. This CDR3 region has 15 residues. Trimming cost V 1 base and J 7 bases, with 17 bases left between them. Germline CDR1 LNHNV, CDR2 YYDKDF (reference sequence). CDR3 residues: CATSRVPATLKEQYF. In DNA form, the CDR3 reads TGTGCCACCAGCAGAGTACCAGCCACCCTCAAGGAGCAGTACTTC. Filled out from reference TRBV15 and TRBJ2-7, the complete variable domain reads DAMVIQNPRYQVTQFGKPVTLSCSQTLNHNVMYWYQQKSSQAPKLLFHYYDKDFNNEADTPDNFQSRRPNTSFCFLDIRSPGLGDTAMYLCATSRVPATLKEQYFGPGTRLTVT.

Turning to this clone: The sample has other DNA sequences that encode this CDR3 too. The CDR3 loop is CSVVGGSSYEQYF. CDR3 DNA: TGCAGCGTTGTAGGGGGTAGCTCCTACGAGCAGTACTTC. The genes are TRBV29-1 and TRBJ2-7; TRBD1 is a possible D gene (6 bases). Trimming left V 4 bases short and J 0 bases short, with 10 bases between. Looked up from germline, CDR1 is SQVTM and CDR2 is ANQGSEA. The length of the CDR3 is 13 residues.

A few counts support this clone. V is TRBV4-3 and J is TRBJ1-1; 7 nucleotides match TRBD1. V shed 1 base, J shed 0 bases, and the junction held 8 bases outside the gene matches. CDR1 is LGHNA, CDR2 YSLEER, per germline. The CDR3 is 17 amino acids. The CDR3 spells CASSQVGDSNLNTEAFF. The CDR3 DNA follows: TGCGCCAGCAGCCAAGTGGGGGACAGTAACTTGAACACTGAAGCTTTCTTT.

The chain uses TRBV29-1 and TRBJ2-7; 7 nucleotides match TRBD2. The CDR3 loop spans 14 amino acids. V was clipped by 5 bases and J by 0 bases; unmatched bases: 7. Germline CDR1 is SQVTM and CDR2 is ANQGSEA. Here the CDR3 DNA reads TGCAGCGTTCAAATCTGGGACTACTCCTACGAGCAGTACTTC. This encodes CSVQIWDYSYEQYF.

The rearrangement joins TRBV30 to TRBJ2-2; 9 nucleotides align to TRBD1. The germline CDR1 and CDR2 sequences are GTSNPN and SVGIG (reference sequence). After removal of 0 bases from V and 5 bases from J, the junction contained 7 bases not matched to a gene. This CDR3 has 16 amino acids. CDR3 DNA sequence: TGTGCCTGGAGTGTACAGGGGGCCGGTCTTACCGGGGAGCTGTTTTTT. Its translation is CAWSVQGAGLTGELFF.